The sequence of this T cell receptor beta chain was determined in a study of cytomegalovirus exposure and HLA in healthy donors. Findings of the study overall: Reports showed the classifier diagnosing cytomegalovirus status with high specificity and sensitivity. Specific recognition of CMV antigens was confirmed in vitro for three chains (all CMV-associated). The study recorded 160 or so TCR beta chains that were cytomegalovirus-associated. The finding came from a later analysis; first-cohort TCR clusters tended to co-occur in the approximately 120 validation repertoires.

Germline-derived CDR1 and CDR2 are LNHNV and YYDKDF (reference sequence). This CDR3 contains 13 residues. Measured with immunoSEQ multiplex PCR; TCRdb has only the in-frame clones, and not every one. The sample records some 290,000 clones, over 75% being singletons. This clone showed up just a few times. Its specificity is unknown. An end of the junction does not agree with germline; a read error may underlie this. This receptor was identified in a man aged 30-40 years in good health and CMV-seronegative. This chain joins TRBV15 and TRBJ1-6; tentatively, D is TRBD1 (5 bases). Source material: PBMCs. Written as DNA, the CDR3 is TGTGCCACCAGCAGAGATTCCGCTGGGGCAGATGTGTTT. Translation: CATSRDSAGADVF.